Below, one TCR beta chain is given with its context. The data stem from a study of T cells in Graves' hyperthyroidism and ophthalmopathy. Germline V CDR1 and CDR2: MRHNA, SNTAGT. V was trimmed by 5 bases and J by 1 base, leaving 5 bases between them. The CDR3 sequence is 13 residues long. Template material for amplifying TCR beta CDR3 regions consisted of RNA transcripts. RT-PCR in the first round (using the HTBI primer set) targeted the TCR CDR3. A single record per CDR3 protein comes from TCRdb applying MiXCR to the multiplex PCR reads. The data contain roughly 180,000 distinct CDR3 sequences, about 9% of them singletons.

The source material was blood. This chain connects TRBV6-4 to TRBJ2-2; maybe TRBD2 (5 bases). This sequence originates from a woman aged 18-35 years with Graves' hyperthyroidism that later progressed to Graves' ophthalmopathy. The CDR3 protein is CASSSGNTGELFF. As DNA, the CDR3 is TGTGCCAGCAGTAGCGGGAACACCGGGGAGCTGTTTTTT.